The 8 T cell receptor beta chains reported below all come from one sample, sequenced in a study of graft-versus-host responses after intestinal transplantation. Sequencing used immunoSEQ multiplex PCR; TCRdb keeps in-frame clones, though not all of them. This table holds 90,000 to 100,000 clones, 86% found once. The starting material was PBMCs, obtained 255 days after intestinal transplant. Receptors originate from a human patient who received an intestinal transplant, so some T cells may come from the graft donor.

The chain links TRBV7-3 to TRBJ2-2; TRBD2 matches at 14 bases. In germline, CDR1 is SGHTA, CDR2 FQGTGA. V dropped 5 bases and J dropped 6; count of bases not matched to a gene: 2. There are 15 residues in the CDR3. CDR3 loop: CASSPGLAGAGELFF. The DNA for the CDR3 is TGTGCCAGCAGCCCGGGACTAGCGGGGGCCGGGGAGCTGTTTTTT.

The V gene is TRBV6-1, the J gene TRBJ1-6, with D hard to call. The CDR3 is 14 residues long. Per the germline V gene, CDR1 is MNHNS and CDR2 is SASEGT. V was clipped by 6 bases and J by 6 bases, with 12 bases between them. The CDR3: CASREQPSNSPLHF. In DNA, the CDR3 is TGTGCCAGCAGAGAACAGCCGAGTAATTCACCCCTCCACTTT.

V and J are TRBV6-1 and TRBJ1-2; no clear D gene. The CDR3 length is 12 residues. V was pared by 7 bases and J by 2 bases, with 8 bases between. From germline, CDR1 is MNHNS and CDR2 SASEGT. CDR3 bases: TGTGCCAGCACCGTCCAAAACTATGGCTACACCTTC. The encoded protein is CASTVQNYGYTF.

This chain uses TRBV6-1 with TRBJ2-1; 8 bases line up with TRBD2. This CDR3 spans 17 amino acids. Germline values: CDR1 MNHNS, CDR2 SASEGT. Trimming took 4 bases from V and 9 from J; bases not matched to a gene: 17. The CDR3 sequence: CASSGVAGTRLFSEQFF. The CDR3 DNA is TGTGCCAGCAGTGGGGTAGCGGGAACACGACTATTTAGTGAGCAGTTCTTC.

The V and J genes are TRBV28 and TRBJ1-5, with D maybe TRBD1 (6 bases). Trimming pared 6 bases from V and 2 bases from J, leaving 23 bases between. The germline CDR1 and CDR2 sequences are MDHEN and SYDVKM. This CDR3 is 18 amino acids long. CDR3 region: CASSVWAGLGGGNQPQHF. In nucleotides, the CDR3 is TGTGCCAGCAGCGTATGGGCAGGTTTAGGGGGGGGCAATCAGCCCCAGCATTTT.

The chain joins TRBV11-3 to TRBJ2-1, with D possibly TRBD2 on 6 matching bases. The germline V gene has CDR1 SGHNT and CDR2 YENEEA. CDR3 length equals 13 residues. V gave up 3 bases and J gave up 8 bases, with 11 bases separating them. CDR3 bases: TGTGCCAGCAGCTTTCGATGGGGGGATGAGCAGTTCTTC. Protein: CASSFRWGDEQFF.

To note about this clone: Other DNA sequences from this sample encode an identical CDR3 as well. The chain uses TRBV5-6 and TRBJ1-1, with D uncertain. This CDR3 has 13 residues. The ends were cut back, 0 bases at V and 1 base at J, with 4 bases in the middle. CDR1 and CDR2 from the germline V gene are SGHDT and YYEEEE. The CDR3 nucleotides are TGTGCCAGCAGCTTGGGAGGGAACACTGAAGCTTTCTTT. It encodes CASSLGGNTEAFF. Together with reference TRBV5-6 and TRBJ1-1, the CDR3 gives the full variable domain: DAGVTQSPTHLIKTRGQQVTLRCSPKSGHDTVSWYQQALGQGPQFIFQYYEEEERQRGNFPDRFSGHQFPNYSSELNVNALLLGDSALYLCASSLGGNTEAFFGQGTRLTVV.

This sequence joins TRBV6-1 and TRBJ2-3, with D unclear. Trimming shortened V by 8 bases and J by 5 bases, and 11 bases separated the two germline ends. The germline CDR1 and CDR2 sequences are MNHNS and SASEGT. This CDR3 spans 12 amino acids. The chain's CDR3 is CASRSIGDTQYF. CDR3 DNA sequence: TGTGCCAGCCGCTCCATCGGAGATACGCAGTATTTT.